The clone carrying this T cell receptor beta chain was seen a handful of times. Its antigen is still unknown. These data belong to a study of cytomegalovirus exposure and HLA in healthy donors. Regarding the study as a whole: A later analysis showed that HLA-associated TCR beta chains had undergone more clonal expansion than equally common others. There was a cluster of highly shared sequence variants that was likely a sequencing artifact. Specificity for CMV antigens was confirmed in vitro for a few of the CMV-associated chains. Previous analysis showed most TCR beta V segments were productive about 87% or about 30% of the time.

The primer mix had 60 Vbeta and 13 Jbeta primers. Profiled with immunoSEQ multiplex PCR; TCRdb holds only in-frame clones, not every one. The sample lists roughly 150,000 clones, about four fifths occurring once. Per the germline V gene, CDR1 is SGHNT and CDR2 is YYREEE (reference sequence). Losses at the gene ends were 3 bases for V and 5 bases for J; bases not matched to a gene: 3. The CDR3 covers 16 residues. The sequencing input was PBMCs. This TCR came from a male donor in good health and CMV-seronegative. V usage is TRBV5-4 and J usage is TRBJ2-2; 14 bases fit TRBD2. The CDR3 sequence: CASSSGLAGATGELFF. The CDR3 coding sequence is TGTGCCAGCAGCTCGGGACTAGCGGGGGCGACCGGGGAGCTGTTTTTT.